The clone carrying this T cell receptor (beta chain) showed up many times. Its antigen is still unknown. TCRbeta library construction was performed incorporating unique molecular identifiers. TCRdb recomputed calls from the PCR reads with MiXCR, one row per CDR3 protein. The table lists 330,000 or so distinct CDR3 sequences, over 7.5% of them singletons. Germline CDR1 and CDR2: SGHRS and YFSETQ. V dropped 0 bases and J dropped 3; count of bases not matched to a gene: 9. The length of the CDR3 is 17 residues. These data are taken from a study of T-cell reconstitution after alpha-beta-depleted transplantation in children. General study points: The high TCRbeta diversity at day 60 in some patients came from surviving recipient T cells and thymic progenitors. By one year post-transplant, T-cell counts and diversity largely arose from T cells that were newly produced.

This material consisted of peripheral blood, taken 360 days after TCRalphabeta/CD19-depleted stem cell transplant. This TCR came from a female patient aged 2-9 years who had a stem cell transplant for Fanconi anemia, so the T cells may come from the graft donor. The chain has TRBV5-1 and TRBJ2-3, with 8 bases aligning to TRBD1. The CDR3 loop is CASSLGPTGAGTDTQYF. The CDR3 DNA reads as TGCGCCAGCAGCTTGGGGCCGACAGGGGCCGGGACAGATACGCAGTATTTT. Full variable domain (missing parts from reference TRBV5-1 and TRBJ2-3): KAGVTQTPRYLIKTRGQQVTLSCSPISGHRSVSWYQQTPGQGLQFLFEYFSETQRNKGNFPGRFSGRQFSNSRSEMNVSTLELGDSALYLCASSLGPTGAGTDTQYFGPGTRLTVL.